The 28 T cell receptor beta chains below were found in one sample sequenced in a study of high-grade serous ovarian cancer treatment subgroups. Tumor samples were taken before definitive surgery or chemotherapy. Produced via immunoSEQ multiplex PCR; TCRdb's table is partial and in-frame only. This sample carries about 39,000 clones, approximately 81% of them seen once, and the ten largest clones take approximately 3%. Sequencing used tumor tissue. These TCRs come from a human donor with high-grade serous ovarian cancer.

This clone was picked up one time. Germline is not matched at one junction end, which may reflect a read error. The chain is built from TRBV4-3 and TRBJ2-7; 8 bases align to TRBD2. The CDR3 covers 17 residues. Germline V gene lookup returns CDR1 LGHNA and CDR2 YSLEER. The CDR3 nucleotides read TGCGCCAGCAGCCAAGGGTTACAGCGGGAGCGAGAGGGGTTTGGGGTTTTC. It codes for CASSQGLQREREGFGVF.

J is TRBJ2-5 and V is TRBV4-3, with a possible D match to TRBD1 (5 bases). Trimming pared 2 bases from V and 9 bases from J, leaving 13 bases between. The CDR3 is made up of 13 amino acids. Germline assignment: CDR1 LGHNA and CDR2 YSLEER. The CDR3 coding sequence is TGCGCCAGCAGCCAAACAGGTGCCCGGGCCCAGTACTTC. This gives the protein CASSQTGARAQYF.

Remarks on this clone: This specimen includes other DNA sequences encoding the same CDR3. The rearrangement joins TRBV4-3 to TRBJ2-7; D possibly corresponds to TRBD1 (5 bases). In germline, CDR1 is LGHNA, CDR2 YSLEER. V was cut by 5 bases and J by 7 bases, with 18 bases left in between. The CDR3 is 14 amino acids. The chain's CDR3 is CASSGHKGVWEQYF. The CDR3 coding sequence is TGCGCCAGCAGCGGACATAAAGGGGTCTGGGAGCAGTACTTC.

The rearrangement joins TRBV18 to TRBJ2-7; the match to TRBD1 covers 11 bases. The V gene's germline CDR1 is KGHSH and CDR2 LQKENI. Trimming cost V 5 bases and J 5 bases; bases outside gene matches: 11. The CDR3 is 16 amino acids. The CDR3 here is CASSTTHSDRGHEQYF. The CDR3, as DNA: TGTGCCAGCTCAACCACCCACTCGGACAGGGGGCACGAGCAGTACTTC. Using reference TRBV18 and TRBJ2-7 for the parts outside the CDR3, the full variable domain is NAGVMQNPRHLVRRRGQEARLRCSPMKGHSHVYWYRQLPEEGLKFMVYLQKENIIDESGMPKERFSAEFPKEGPSILRIQQVVRGDSAAYFCASSTTHSDRGHEQYFGPGTRLTVT.

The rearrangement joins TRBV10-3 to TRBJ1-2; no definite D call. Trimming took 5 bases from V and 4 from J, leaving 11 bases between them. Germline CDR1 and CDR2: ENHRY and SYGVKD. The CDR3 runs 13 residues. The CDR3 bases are TGTGCCATCAGTTTAGACAAACTCTATGGCTACACCTTC. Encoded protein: CAISLDKLYGYTF.

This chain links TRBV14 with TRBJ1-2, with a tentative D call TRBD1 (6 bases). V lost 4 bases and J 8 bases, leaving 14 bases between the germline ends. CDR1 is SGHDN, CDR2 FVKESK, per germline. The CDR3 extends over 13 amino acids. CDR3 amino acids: CASSRTWDTGYTF. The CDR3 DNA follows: TGTGCCAGCAGCCGGACCTGGGACACGGGCTACACCTTC.

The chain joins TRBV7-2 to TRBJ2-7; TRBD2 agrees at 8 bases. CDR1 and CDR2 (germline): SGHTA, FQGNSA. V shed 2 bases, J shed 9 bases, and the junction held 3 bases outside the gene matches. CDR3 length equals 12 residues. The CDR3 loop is CASSLTGGPQYF. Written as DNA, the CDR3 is TGTGCCAGCAGCTTAACGGGAGGGCCGCAGTACTTC.

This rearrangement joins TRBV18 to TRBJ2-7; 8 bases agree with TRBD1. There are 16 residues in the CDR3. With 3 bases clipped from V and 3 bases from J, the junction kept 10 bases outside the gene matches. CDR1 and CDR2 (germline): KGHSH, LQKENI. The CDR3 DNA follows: TGTGCCAGCTCACCCGATAGTCCAGGGGGCGTCTACGAGCAGTACTTC. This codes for CASSPDSPGGVYEQYF.

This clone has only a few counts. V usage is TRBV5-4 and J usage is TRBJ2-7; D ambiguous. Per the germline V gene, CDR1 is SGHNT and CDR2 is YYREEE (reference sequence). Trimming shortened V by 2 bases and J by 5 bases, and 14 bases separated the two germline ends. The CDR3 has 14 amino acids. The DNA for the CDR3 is TGTGCCAGCAGCTTCATGCCCTCGGGCAACGAGCAGTACTTC. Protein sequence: CASSFMPSGNEQYF. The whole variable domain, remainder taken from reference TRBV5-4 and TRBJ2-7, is ETGVTQSPTHLIKTRGQQVTLRCSSQSGHNTVSWYQQALGQGPQFIFQYYREEENGRGNFPPRFSGLQFPNYSSELNVNALELDDSALYLCASSFMPSGNEQYFGPGTRLTVT.

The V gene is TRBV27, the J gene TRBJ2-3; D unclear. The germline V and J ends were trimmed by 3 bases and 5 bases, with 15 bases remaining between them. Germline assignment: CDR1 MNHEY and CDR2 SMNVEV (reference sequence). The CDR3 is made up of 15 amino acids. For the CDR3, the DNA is TGTGCCAGCAGTTTCAGTCCCGCCGTGGGAGATACGCAGTATTTT. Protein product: CASSFSPAVGDTQYF.

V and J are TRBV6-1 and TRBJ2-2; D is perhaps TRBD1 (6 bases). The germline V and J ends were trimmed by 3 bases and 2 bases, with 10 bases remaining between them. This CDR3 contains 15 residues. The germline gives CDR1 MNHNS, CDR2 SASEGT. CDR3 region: CASSDWTDNTGELFF. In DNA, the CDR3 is TGTGCCAGCAGTGACTGGACAGACAACACCGGGGAGCTGTTTTTT.

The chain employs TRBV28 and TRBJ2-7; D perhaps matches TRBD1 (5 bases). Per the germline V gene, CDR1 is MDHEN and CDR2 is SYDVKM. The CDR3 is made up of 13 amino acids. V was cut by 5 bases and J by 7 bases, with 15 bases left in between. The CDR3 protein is CASSPGPPSEQYF. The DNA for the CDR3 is TGTGCCAGCAGTCCAGGGCCCCCCTCGGAGCAGTACTTC.

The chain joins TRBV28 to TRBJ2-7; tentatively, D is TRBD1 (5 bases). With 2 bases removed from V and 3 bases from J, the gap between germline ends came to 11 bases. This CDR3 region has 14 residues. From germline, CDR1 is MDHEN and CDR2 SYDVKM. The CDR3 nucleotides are TGTGCCAGCAGTTTAGACCCGACAGTCTACGAGCAGTACTTC. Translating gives CASSLDPTVYEQYF.

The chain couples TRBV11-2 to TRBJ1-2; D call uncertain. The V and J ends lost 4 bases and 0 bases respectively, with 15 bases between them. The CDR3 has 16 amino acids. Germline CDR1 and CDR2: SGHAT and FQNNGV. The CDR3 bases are TGTGCCAGCAGCTCCCCCTTAGCAAGAGCTAACTATGGCTACACCTTC. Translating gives CASSSPLARANYGYTF.

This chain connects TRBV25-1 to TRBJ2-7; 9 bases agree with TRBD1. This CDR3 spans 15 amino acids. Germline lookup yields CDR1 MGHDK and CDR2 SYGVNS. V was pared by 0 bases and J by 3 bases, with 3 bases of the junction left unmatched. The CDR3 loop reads CASSEYRTGVYEQYF. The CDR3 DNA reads TGTGCCAGCAGTGAATACCGGACAGGGGTCTACGAGCAGTACTTC.

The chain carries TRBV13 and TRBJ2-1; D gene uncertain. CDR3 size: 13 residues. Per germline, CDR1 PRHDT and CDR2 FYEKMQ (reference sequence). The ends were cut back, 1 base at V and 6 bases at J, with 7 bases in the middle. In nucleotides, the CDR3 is TGTGCCAGCAGCTTAGAGCTCGCCAATGAGCAGTTCTTC. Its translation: CASSLELANEQFF.

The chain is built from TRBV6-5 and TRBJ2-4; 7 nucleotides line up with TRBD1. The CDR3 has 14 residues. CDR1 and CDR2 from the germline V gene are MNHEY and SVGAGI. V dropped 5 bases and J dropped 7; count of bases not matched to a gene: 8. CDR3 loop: CASSRTGTANIQYF. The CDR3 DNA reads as TGTGCCAGCAGTCGGACCGGGACAGCTAACATTCAGTACTTC.

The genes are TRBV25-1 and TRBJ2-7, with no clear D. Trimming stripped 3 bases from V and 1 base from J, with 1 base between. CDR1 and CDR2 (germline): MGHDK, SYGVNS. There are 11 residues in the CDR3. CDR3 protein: CASSDSYEQYF. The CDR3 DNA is TGTGCCAGCAGTGATTCCTACGAGCAGTACTTC.

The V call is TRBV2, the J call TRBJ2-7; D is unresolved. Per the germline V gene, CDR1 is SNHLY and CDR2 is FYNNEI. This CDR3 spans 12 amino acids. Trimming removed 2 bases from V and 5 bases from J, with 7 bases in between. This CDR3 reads CASSEKANEQYF. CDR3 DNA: TGTGCCAGCAGTGAAAAGGCTAACGAGCAGTACTTC.

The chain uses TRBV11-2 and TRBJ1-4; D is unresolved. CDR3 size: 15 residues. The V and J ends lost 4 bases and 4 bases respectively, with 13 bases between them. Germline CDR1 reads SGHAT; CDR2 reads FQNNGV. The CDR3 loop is CASSSPLAYNEKLFF. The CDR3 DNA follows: TGTGCCAGCAGCTCCCCCCTGGCATATAATGAAAAACTGTTTTTT.

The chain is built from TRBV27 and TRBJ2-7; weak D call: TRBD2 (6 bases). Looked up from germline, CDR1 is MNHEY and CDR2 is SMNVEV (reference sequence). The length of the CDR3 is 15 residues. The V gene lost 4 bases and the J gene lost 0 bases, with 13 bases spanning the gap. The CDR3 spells CASSWGVAHSYEQYF. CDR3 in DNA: TGTGCCAGCAGTTGGGGGGTGGCACACTCCTACGAGCAGTACTTC.

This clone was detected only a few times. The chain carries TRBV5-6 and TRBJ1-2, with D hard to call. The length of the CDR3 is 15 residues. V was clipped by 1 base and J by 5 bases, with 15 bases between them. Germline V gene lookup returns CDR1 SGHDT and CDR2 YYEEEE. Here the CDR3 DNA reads TGTGCCAGCAGCTTGAGTGGCAACACTCATTATGGCTACACCTTC. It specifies CASSLSGNTHYGYTF. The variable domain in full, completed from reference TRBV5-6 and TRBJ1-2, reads DAGVTQSPTHLIKTRGQQVTLRCSPKSGHDTVSWYQQALGQGPQFIFQYYEEEERQRGNFPDRFSGHQFPNYSSELNVNALLLGDSALYLCASSLSGNTHYGYTFGSGTRLTVV.

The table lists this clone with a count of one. The CDR3 coding sequence is TGTGCCAGCAGCCCCATTGGGACAGGGGAATCCGAGCAGTACTTC. Protein: CASSPIGTGESEQYF. The chain links TRBV7-9 to TRBJ2-7; 10 bases map to TRBD1. The CDR3 is 15 amino acids. Germline V lookup: CDR1 SEHNR, CDR2 FQNEAQ (reference sequence). The V segment lost 5 bases and the J segment 6 bases; nucleotides outside the gene matches: 10.

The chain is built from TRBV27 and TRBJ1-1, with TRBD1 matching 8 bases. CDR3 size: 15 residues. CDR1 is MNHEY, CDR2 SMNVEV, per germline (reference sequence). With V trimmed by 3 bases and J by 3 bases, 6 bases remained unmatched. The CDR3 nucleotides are TGTGCCAGCAGTTTCTTTGGGACAGGAGACACTGAAGCTTTCTTT. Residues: CASSFFGTGDTEAFF.

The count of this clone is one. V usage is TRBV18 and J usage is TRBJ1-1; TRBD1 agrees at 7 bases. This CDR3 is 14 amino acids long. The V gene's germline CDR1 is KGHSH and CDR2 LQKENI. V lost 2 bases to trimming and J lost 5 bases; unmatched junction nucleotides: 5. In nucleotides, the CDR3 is TGTGCCAGCTCACCAGCGGAGGGGGCAACTGAAGCTTTCTTT. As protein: CASSPAEGATEAFF.

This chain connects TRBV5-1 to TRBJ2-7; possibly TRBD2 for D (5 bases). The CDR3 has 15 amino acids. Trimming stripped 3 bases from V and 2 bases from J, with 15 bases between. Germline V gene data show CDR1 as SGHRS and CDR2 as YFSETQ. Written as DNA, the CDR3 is TGCGCCAGCAGCTCTACTAGTTTCCGAACCTACGAGCAGTACTTC. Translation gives CASSSTSFRTYEQYF. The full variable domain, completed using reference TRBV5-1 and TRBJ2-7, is KAGVTQTPRYLIKTRGQQVTLSCSPISGHRSVSWYQQTPGQGLQFLFEYFSETQRNKGNFPGRFSGRQFSNSRSEMNVSTLELGDSALYLCASSSTSFRTYEQYFGPGTRLTVT.

CDR3 nucleotides: TGTGCCAGCAGCTTCACACGACAGGGAAGCAATCAGCCCCAGCATTTT. This translates into CASSFTRQGSNQPQHF. V gene TRBV13 combines with J gene TRBJ1-5; 7 nucleotides align to TRBD1. J lost 1 base, V lost 3 bases, and 6 bases had no gene match. Germline assignment: CDR1 PRHDT and CDR2 FYEKMQ (reference sequence). The CDR3 is made up of 16 amino acids.

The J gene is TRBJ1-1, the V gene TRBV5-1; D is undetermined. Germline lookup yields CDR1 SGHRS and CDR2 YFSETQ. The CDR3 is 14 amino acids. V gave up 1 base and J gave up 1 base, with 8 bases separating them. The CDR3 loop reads CASSLYSRNTEAFF. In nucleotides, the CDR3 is TGCGCCAGCAGCTTGTACAGTAGGAACACTGAAGCTTTCTTT.